This T cell receptor (beta chain) was recovered during a study of human T cells and chemical hapten exposure. The CDR3 extends over 16 amino acids. Between the trimmed V and J ends, which lost 6 bases and 6 bases, there was a span of 21 bases. Looked up from germline, CDR1 is MNHEY and CDR2 is SVGEGT. TCRdb called the RACE reads again in MiXCR, with one record for every CDR3 protein. This sample has some 84,000 distinct CDR3 sequences, with approximately 10% found just once. Described time point: patch test 3, about 24 weeks after DPC sensitization. Indicated treatment: therapeutic diphenylcyclopropenone sensitization with weekly scalp DPC. Total RNA was isolated from whole blood that had not been fractionated.

This sequence was found in a woman aged 45-65 years with alopecia areata. Some clones in this sample may be carry-over from other donors' samples. This chain links TRBV6-2 or TRBV6-3 with TRBJ2-1, with D possibly being TRBD2 (5 bases). The source was whole blood, collected in connection with sensitization to the hapten diphenylcyclopropenone (DPC). The CDR3 DNA is TGTGCCAGCAGAAGAACAGACCCAACTGGGAGCAATGAGCAGTTCTTC. This codes for CASRRTDPTGSNEQFF.